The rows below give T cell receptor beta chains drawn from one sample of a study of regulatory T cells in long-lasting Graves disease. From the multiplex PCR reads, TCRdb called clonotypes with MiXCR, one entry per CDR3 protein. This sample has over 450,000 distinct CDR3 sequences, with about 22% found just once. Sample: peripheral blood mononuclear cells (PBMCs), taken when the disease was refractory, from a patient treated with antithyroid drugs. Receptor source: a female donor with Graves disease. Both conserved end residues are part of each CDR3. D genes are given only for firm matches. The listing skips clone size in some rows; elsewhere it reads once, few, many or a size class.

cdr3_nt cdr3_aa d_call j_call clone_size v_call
TGTGCCAGCAGCTCTGACAGGGGAGGCTATGGCTACACCTTC CASSSDRGGYGYTF TRBD1 TRBJ1-2 few TRBV7-9
TGTGCCAGCTCACCGGTAGGGGACAGACACAATGAGCAGTTCTTC CASSPVGDRHNEQFF TRBD1 TRBJ2-1 few TRBV18
TGTGCCAGCATGGAAGGGTCAGGGGGCAATCAGCCCCAGCATTTT CASMEGSGGNQPQHF - TRBJ1-5 many TRBV2
TGTGCCAGCAGTGAATGGCGGGGGGCCTTCGCCGCCAAAAACATTCAGTACTTC CASSEWRGAFAAKNIQYF TRBD2 TRBJ2-4 many TRBV2
TGTGCCAGCAGCTTAGAGGCGTACAATCAGCCCCAGCATTTT CASSLEAYNQPQHF - TRBJ1-5 few TRBV11-2
TGCAGCGTTGAAGACTGGCTAGCGGGTGGCACCGGGGAGCTGTTTTTT CSVEDWLAGGTGELFF TRBD2 TRBJ2-2 many TRBV29-1
TGCGCCAGCAGCCCCCAGGGACTAGCGGGAGAGACCCAGTACTTC CASSPQGLAGETQYF TRBD2 TRBJ2-5 many TRBV7-3
TGTGCCAGTAGGGACAGGGGGAAGGATGGCTACACCTTC CASRDRGKDGYTF TRBD1 TRBJ1-2 - TRBV19
TGTGCCAGCAGTTCGTTACTACAAGAGACCCAGTACTTC CASSSLLQETQYF - TRBJ2-5 many TRBV12-3/TRBV12-4
TGTGCCTGGAGTCGAGGATTCTCTGGAAACACCATATATTTT CAWSRGFSGNTIYF - TRBJ1-3 few TRBV30
TGTGCCAGCAGCAATGAGGGGGCGATCGCCGGGGAGCTGTTTTTT CASSNEGAIAGELFF TRBD1 TRBJ2-2 many TRBV7-3
TGCGCCAGCAGCCAAGATCAGGGGATGGGGAACACTGAAGCTTTCTTT CASSQDQGMGNTEAFF - TRBJ1-1 - TRBV4-1
TGCAGCGTTGATGATGTCGCCGGGGAGCTGTTTTTT CSVDDVAGELFF - TRBJ2-2 few TRBV29-1
TGCGCCAGCAGCCATGGACCCGGGACTAGCAGCTCCTACGAGCAGTACTTC CASSHGPGTSSSYEQYF TRBD2 TRBJ2-7 - TRBV4-1
TGTGCCAGCAGCGACCCGGGACGGCCCCAAGAGACCCAGTACTTC CASSDPGRPQETQYF - TRBJ2-5 - TRBV5-8
TGCAGCGTTCAGACAGGCAGCGGTAGCAATCAGCCCCAGCATTTT CSVQTGSGSNQPQHF - TRBJ1-5 - TRBV29-1
TGCAGTGCCTCGGACAGGGTCGCCACCTACGAGCAGTACTTC CSASDRVATYEQYF TRBD1 TRBJ2-7 many TRBV20-1
TGTGCCAGCAGTTACTCGAACGCGGGCTCCTACGAGCAGTACTTC CASSYSNAGSYEQYF - TRBJ2-7 few TRBV6-5
TGTGCCAGCAGCTTAGATCCCGGACTAGCGGGAGGGCCGGGAAAGACCCAGTACTTC CASSLDPGLAGGPGKTQYF TRBD2 TRBJ2-5 many TRBV11-3
TGTGCCAGCAGTTGGGGACAAGCCTACGAGCAGTACTTC CASSWGQAYEQYF - TRBJ2-7 many TRBV6-5
TGCAGTGCCAGAGATTGGGCTAGCGGGGGGGAAAGCTCCTACAATGAGCAGTTCTTC CSARDWASGGESSYNEQFF TRBD2 TRBJ2-1 few TRBV20-1
TGTGCCATCAGTGAGACGTCAAGGGGGCTCAACGAGCAGTACTTC CAISETSRGLNEQYF TRBD1 TRBJ2-7 many TRBV10-3